The clone carrying this T cell receptor (beta chain) has only one observation. These data come from a study of blood T cell repertoires in COVID-19. Study as a whole: Sites across the United States, Italy and Spain contributed samples from acute and convalescent COVID-19.

Some clones are missing from TCRdb's copy, which holds only in-frame ones; the method was immunoSEQ multiplex PCR. Of 150,000 to 200,000 clones listed, around 80% are singletons. What the recovered Cohort 3 donors had was two negative PCRs, clearance, or symptom resolution. Between the trimmed V and J ends, which lost 3 bases and 1 base, there was a span of 13 bases. Germline CDR1 MNHNS, CDR2 SASEGT. The CDR3 is 15 amino acids. The chain uses TRBV6-1 and TRBJ2-7, with D tentatively TRBD1 (6 bases). The clonotype comes from a woman aged 60-75 years who had recovered from COVID-19. Sequencing input: PBMCs or T cells enriched from blood (not recorded which). The CDR3 reads CASSDWGPSSYEQYF. The CDR3 DNA sequence: TGTGCCAGCAGTGATTGGGGGCCTAGTTCCTACGAGCAGTACTTC.